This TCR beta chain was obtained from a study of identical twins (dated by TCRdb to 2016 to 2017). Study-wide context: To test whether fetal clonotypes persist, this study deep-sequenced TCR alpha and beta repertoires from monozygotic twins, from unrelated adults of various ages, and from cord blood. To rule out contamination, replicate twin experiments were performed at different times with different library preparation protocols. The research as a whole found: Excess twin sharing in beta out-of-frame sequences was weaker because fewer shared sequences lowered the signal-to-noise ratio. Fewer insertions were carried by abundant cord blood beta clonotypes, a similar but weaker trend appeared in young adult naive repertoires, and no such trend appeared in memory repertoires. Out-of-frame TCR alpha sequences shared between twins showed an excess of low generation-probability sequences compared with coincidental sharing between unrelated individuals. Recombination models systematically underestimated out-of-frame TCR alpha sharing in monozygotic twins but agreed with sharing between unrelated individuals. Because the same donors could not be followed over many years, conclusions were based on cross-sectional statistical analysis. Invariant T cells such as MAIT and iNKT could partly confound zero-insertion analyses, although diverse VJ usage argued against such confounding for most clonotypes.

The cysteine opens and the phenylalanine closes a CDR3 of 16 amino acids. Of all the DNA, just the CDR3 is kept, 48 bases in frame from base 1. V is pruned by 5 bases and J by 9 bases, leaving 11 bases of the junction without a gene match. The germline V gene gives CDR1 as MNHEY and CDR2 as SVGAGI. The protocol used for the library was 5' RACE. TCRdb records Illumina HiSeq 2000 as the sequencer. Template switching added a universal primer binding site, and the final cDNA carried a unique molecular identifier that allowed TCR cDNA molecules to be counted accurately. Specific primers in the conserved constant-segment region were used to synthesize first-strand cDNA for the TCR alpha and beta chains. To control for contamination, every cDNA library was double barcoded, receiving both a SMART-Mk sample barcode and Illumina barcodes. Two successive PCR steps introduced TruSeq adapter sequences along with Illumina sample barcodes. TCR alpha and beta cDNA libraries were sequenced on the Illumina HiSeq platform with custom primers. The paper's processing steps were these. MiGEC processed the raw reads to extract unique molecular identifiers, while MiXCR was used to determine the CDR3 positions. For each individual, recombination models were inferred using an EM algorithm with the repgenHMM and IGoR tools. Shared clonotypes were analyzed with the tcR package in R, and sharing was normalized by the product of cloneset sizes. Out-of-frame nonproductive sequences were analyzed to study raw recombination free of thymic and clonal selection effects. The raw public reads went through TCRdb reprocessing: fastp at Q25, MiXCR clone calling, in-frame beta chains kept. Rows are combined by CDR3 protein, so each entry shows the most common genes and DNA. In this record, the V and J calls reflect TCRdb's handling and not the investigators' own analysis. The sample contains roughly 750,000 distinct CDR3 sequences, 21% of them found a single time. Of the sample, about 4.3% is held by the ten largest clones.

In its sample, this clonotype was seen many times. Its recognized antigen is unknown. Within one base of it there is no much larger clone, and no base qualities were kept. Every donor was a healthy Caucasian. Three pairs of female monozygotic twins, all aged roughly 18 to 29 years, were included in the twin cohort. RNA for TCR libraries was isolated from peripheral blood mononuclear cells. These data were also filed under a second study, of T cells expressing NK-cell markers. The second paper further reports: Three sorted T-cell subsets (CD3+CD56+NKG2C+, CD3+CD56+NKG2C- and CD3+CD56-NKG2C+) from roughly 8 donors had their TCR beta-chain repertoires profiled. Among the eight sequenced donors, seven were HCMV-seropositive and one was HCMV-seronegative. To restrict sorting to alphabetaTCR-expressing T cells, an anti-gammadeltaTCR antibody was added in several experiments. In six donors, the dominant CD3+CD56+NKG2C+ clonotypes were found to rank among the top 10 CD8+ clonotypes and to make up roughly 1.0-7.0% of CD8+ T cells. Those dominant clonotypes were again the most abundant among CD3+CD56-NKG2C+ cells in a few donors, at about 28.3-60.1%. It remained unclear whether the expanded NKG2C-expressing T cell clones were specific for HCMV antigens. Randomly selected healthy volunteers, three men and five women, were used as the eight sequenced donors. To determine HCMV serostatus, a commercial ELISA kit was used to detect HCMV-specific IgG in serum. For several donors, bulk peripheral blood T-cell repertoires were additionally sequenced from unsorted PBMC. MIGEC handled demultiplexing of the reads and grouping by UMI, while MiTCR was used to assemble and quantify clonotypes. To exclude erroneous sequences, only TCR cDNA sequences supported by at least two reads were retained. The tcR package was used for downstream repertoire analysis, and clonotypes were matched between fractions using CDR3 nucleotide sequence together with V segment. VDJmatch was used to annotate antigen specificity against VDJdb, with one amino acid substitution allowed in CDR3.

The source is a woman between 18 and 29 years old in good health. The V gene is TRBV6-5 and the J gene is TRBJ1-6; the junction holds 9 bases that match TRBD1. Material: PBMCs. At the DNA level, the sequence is TGTGCCAGCAGTACTCTAGGTGGGACAGGGTCTTCACCCCTCCACTTT. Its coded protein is CASSTLGGTGSSPLHF.